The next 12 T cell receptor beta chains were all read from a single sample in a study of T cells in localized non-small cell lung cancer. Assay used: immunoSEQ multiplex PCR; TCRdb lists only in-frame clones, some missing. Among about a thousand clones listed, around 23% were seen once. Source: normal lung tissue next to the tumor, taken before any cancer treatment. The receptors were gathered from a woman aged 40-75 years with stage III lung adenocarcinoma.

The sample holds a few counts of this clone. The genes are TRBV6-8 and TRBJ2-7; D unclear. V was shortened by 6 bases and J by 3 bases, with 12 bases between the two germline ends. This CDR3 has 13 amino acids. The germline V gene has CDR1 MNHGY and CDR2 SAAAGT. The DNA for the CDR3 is TGTGCCAGCAGCCAAGAACTGAGCTACGAGCAGTACTTC. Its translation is CASSQELSYEQYF.

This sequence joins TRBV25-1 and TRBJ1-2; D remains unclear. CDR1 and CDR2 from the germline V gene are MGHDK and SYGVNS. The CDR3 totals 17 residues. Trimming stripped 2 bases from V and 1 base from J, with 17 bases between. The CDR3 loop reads CASSEGIWSRFNYGYTF. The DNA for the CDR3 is TGTGCCAGCAGTGAAGGAATTTGGTCACGGTTTAACTATGGCTACACCTTC.

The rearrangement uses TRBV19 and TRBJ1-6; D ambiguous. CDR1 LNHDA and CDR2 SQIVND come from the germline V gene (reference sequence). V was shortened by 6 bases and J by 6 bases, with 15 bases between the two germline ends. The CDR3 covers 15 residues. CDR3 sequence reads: CASRVELRTNSPLHF. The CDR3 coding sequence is TGTGCCAGTAGGGTAGAGCTACGGACTAATTCACCCCTCCACTTT.

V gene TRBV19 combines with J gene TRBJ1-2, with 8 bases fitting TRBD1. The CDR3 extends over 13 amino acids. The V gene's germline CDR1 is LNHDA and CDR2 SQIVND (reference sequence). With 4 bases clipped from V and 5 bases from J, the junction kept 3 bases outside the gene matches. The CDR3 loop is CASSTGQGYGYTF. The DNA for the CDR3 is TGTGCCAGTAGTACCGGACAGGGTTATGGCTACACCTTC.

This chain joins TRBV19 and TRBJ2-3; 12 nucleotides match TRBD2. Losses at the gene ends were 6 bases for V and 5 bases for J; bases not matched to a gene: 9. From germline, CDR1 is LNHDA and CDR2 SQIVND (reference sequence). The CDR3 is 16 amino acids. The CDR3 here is CASSSSGRAPGDTQYF. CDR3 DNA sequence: TGTGCCAGTAGCTCTAGCGGGAGGGCCCCCGGAGATACGCAGTATTTT.

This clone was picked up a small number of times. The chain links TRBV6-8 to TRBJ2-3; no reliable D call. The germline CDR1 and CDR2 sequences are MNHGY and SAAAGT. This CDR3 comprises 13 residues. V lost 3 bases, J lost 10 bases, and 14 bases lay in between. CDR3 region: CASSYSPNSAQYF. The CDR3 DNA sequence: TGTGCCAGCAGTTATTCCCCCAATTCTGCGCAGTATTTT.

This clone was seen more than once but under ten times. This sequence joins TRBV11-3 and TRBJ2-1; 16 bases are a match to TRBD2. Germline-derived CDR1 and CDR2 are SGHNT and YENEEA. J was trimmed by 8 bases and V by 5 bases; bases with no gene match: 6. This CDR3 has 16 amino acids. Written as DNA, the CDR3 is TGTGCCAGCAGCCCCCGGGGACTAGCGGGAGGGCATGAGCAGTTCTTC. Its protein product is CASSPRGLAGGHEQFF.

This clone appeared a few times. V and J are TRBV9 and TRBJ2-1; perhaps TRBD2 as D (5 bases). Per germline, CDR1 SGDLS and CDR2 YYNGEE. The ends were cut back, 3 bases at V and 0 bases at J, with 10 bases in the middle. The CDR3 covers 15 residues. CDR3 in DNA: TGTGCCAGCAGCGCTAGCCCCAACTCCTACAATGAGCAGTTCTTC. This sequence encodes CASSASPNSYNEQFF.

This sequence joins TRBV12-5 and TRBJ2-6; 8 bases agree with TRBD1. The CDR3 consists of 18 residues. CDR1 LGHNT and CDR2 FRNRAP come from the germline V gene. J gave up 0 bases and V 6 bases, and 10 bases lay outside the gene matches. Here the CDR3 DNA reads TGTGCTAGTGGGACTCACAGGGGGGAGAACTCTGGGGCCAACGTCCTGACTTTC. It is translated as CASGTHRGENSGANVLTF.

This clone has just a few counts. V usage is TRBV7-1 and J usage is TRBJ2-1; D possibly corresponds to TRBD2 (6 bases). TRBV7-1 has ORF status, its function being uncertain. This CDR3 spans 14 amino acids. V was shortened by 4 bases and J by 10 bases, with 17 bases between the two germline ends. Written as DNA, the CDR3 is TGTGCCAGCAGCTTAATAGGGTCCGGGGGAGAGCAGTTCTTC. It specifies CASSLIGSGGEQFF.

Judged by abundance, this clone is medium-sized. CDR3 protein: CASSLRKEQETQYF. CDR3 DNA: TGTGCCAGCAGCTTAAGGAAAGAACAAGAGACCCAGTACTTC. The rearrangement uses TRBV11-3 and TRBJ2-5; D remains ambiguous. The germline CDR1 and CDR2 sequences are SGHNT and YENEEA. Between the trimmed V and J ends, which lost 2 bases and 2 bases, there was a span of 9 bases. This CDR3 is 14 amino acids long.

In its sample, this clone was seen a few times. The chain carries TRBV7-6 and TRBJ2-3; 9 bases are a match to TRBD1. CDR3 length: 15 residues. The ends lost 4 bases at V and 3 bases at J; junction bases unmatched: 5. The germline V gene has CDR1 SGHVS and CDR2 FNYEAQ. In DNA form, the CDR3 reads TGTGCCAGCAGCTACGGGACAGGGCGGACAGATACGCAGTATTTT. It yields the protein CASSYGTGRTDTQYF.